The 5 T cell receptor beta chains listed next were all sequenced from one sample in a study of radiation and T cells in renal cell carcinoma. Time point indicated: blood 4 weeks post-SBRT, at nephrectomy. Treatment in this sample: 15 Gy SBRT to primary tumor, nephrectomy 4 weeks later. Repertoires were generated with immunoSEQ multiplex PCR, while TCRdb's copy carries only in-frame clones and drops some. The sample contains 50,000 to 65,000 clones, about 83% of which appear only once. The material was blood, obtained from a patient whose treatment included radiotherapy and nephrectomy. Every receptor here comes from a man between 60 and 75 years old with renal cell carcinoma.

The V gene is TRBV27, the J gene TRBJ2-3, with D perhaps matching TRBD1 (6 bases). The CDR3 length is 16 residues. The ends were cut back, 6 bases at V and 2 bases at J, with 18 bases in the middle. Germline-derived CDR1 and CDR2 are MNHEY and SMNVEV (reference sequence). The CDR3 sequence: CASSPTRDTLTDTQYF. The CDR3 bases are TGTGCCAGCAGCCCAACCCGGGACACCCTCACAGATACGCAGTATTTT.

The genes are TRBV18 and TRBJ2-1, with D uncertain. This CDR3 contains 13 residues. V was shortened by 3 bases and J by 14 bases, with 17 bases between the two germline ends. Germline V lookup: CDR1 KGHSH, CDR2 LQKENI. The CDR3 is CASSPFDRRSKFF. DNA of the CDR3: TGTGCCAGCTCACCCTTCGACCGCCGGAGTAAGTTCTTC.

This chain connects TRBV7-2 to TRBJ2-1; 8 bases align to TRBD1. The CDR3 spans 15 residues. The J segment lost 9 bases and the V segment lost 5 bases, leaving 12 bases of the junction unmatched. Per the germline V gene, CDR1 is SGHTA and CDR2 is FQGNSA. This CDR3 is CASSQGAPGLGEQFF. DNA for the CDR3: TGTGCCAGCAGCCAGGGGGCCCCCGGCTTAGGTGAGCAGTTCTTC.

V usage is TRBV20-1 and J usage is TRBJ1-2, with D possibly TRBD1 on 5 matching bases. The V end was cut by 7 bases, the J end by 4 bases, with 10 bases between. Germline-derived CDR1 and CDR2 are DFQATT and SNEGSKA (reference sequence). The length of the CDR3 is 11 residues. CDR3 sequence reads: CSGGYGYGYTF. The CDR3, as DNA: TGCAGTGGGGGGTACGGCTATGGCTACACCTTC.

This chain connects TRBV15 to TRBJ1-1, with TRBD1 identical over 9 bases. Germline V gene data show CDR1 as LNHNV and CDR2 as YYDKDF (reference sequence). V dropped 1 base and J dropped 7; count of bases not matched to a gene: 7. The CDR3 extends over 15 amino acids. The CDR3 DNA sequence: TGTGCCACCAGCAGAGTGGGACAGGGTTTGGGTGAAGCTTTCTTT. Its protein product is CATSRVGQGLGEAFF.